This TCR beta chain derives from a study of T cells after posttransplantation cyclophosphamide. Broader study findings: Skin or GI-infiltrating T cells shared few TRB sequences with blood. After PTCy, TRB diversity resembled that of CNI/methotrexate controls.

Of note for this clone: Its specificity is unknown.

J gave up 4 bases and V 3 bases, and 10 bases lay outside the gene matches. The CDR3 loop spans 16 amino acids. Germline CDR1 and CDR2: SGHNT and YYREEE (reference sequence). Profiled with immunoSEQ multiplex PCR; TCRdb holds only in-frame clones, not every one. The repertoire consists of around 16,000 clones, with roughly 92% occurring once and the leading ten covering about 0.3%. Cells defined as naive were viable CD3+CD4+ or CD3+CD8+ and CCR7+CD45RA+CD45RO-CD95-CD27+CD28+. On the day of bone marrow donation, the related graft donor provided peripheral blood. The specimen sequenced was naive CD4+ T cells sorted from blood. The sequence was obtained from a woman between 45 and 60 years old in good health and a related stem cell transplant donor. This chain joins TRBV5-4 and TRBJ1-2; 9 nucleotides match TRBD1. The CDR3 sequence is CASSSDRTGVLYGYTF. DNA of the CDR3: TGTGCCAGCAGCTCCGATCGGACAGGGGTGCTCTATGGCTACACCTTC.